This T cell receptor beta chain came from a study of cytomegalovirus exposure and HLA in healthy donors. General study points: Reportedly, TCR beta sequences accurately predicted HLA-A and HLA-B alleles in most subjects. The study put 150 to 200 TCR beta chains on its list as cytomegalovirus-associated. A previous analysis found most TCR beta V segments productive roughly 87% or roughly 30% of the time. Presence/absence analyses rested on an assumption that sequencing depth was roughly uniform across donors.

This CDR3 is built from 13 residues. The J segment lost 0 bases and the V segment lost 7 bases, leaving 2 bases of the junction unmatched. The germline gives CDR1 MGHDK, CDR2 SYGVNS. On this clone: Antigen: not known.

The PCR contained 60 Vbeta and 13 Jbeta primers. Libraries were prepared by immunoSEQ multiplex PCR; TCRdb keeps only in-frame clonotypes and omits some of them. The top ten clones hold roughly 2.9% of a sample with 50,000 or so clones, approximately 73% of them seen once. The V call is TRBV25-1, the J call TRBJ1-1; 7 nucleotides match TRBD1. This receptor was identified in a man between 18 and 29 years old in good health and CMV-seronegative. Input material: PBMCs. The DNA for the CDR3 is TGTGCCAGCAAGGACAGGTTGAACACTGAAGCTTTCTTT. Translating gives CASKDRLNTEAFF.